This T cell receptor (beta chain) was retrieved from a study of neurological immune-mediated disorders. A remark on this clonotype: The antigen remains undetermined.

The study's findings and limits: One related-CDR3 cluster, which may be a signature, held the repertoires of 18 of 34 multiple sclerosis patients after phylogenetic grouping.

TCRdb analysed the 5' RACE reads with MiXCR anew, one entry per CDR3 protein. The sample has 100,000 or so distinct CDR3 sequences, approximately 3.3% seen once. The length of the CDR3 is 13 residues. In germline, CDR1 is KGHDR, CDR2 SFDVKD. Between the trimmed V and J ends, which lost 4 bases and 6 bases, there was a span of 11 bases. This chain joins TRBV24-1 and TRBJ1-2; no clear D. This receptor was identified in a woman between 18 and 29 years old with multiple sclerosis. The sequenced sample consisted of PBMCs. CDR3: CATSEQPEDGYTF. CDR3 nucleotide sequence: TGTGCCACCAGTGAACAGCCAGAGGATGGCTACACCTTC.